These T cell receptor beta chains were read from a single sample in a study of CD8 T cells in ankylosing spondylitis. Using its own MiXCR run on the 5' RACE reads, TCRdb lists one record per CDR3 protein. This repertoire shows some 220,000 distinct CDR3 sequences, about 6.7% found once; its top ten account for about 14%. The sample was blood, either unsorted or a sorted T cell fraction (not recorded which). These receptors were taken from a male donor with ankylosing spondylitis. The CDR3 runs from the conserved cysteine through the conserved F or W. D genes are given only for firm matches. Clone size is stated in some rows and not others, as once, few, many or a class when expanded.

j_gene: TRBJ2-5
len: 12
v_gene: TRBV6-5
abundance: many
d_gene: -
CDR3aa: CASAGAQETQYF
CDR3nt: TGTGCCAGCGCCGGAGCTCAAGAGACCCAGTACTTC

j_gene: TRBJ1-5
len: 15
v_gene: TRBV4-3
abundance: many
d_gene: TRBD1
CDR3aa: CASSQDRNSNQPQHF
CDR3nt: TGCGCCAGCAGCCAGGACAGGAATAGCAATCAGCCCCAGCATTTT

j_gene: TRBJ2-2
len: 16
v_gene: TRBV6-2/TRBV6-3
abundance: -
d_gene: TRBD2
CDR3aa: CASRNRGGPNTGELFF
CDR3nt: TGTGCCAGCAGAAATCGCGGGGGGCCGAACACCGGGGAGCTGTTTTTT

j_gene: TRBJ2-7
len: 14
v_gene: TRBV12-3/TRBV12-4
abundance: many
d_gene: -
CDR3aa: CASSFGRHLYEQYF
CDR3nt: TGTGCCAGCAGTTTTGGCAGGCATCTCTACGAGCAGTACTTC

j_gene: TRBJ2-7
len: 13
v_gene: TRBV7-9
abundance: -
d_gene: -
CDR3aa: CASSKEVVYEQYF
CDR3nt: TGTGCCAGCAGCAAAGAGGTAGTCTACGAGCAGTACTTC

j_gene: TRBJ2-1
len: 16
v_gene: TRBV6-1
abundance: many
d_gene: TRBD1
CDR3aa: CASSAFEGAPNNEQFF
CDR3nt: TGTGCCAGCAGCGCCTTCGAGGGGGCGCCTAACAATGAGCAGTTCTTC

j_gene: TRBJ1-2
len: 15
v_gene: TRBV3-1
abundance: many
d_gene: TRBD1
CDR3aa: CASSFRRDSNYGYTF
CDR3nt: TGTGCCAGCAGCTTCCGTCGGGACAGTAACTATGGCTACACCTTC

j_gene: TRBJ2-4
len: 13
v_gene: TRBV10-3
abundance: -
d_gene: -
CDR3aa: CAISEHREGIQYF
CDR3nt: TGTGCCATCAGTGAGCACCGGGAAGGCATTCAGTACTTC

j_gene: TRBJ2-7
len: 15
v_gene: TRBV3-1
abundance: few
d_gene: -
CDR3aa: CASSQDRRLGYEQYF
CDR3nt: TGTGCCAGCAGCCAAGATCGTAGGTTGGGCTACGAGCAGTACTTC

j_gene: TRBJ1-4
len: 15
v_gene: TRBV4-3
abundance: few
d_gene: -
CDR3aa: CASSQDSGPREKLFF
CDR3nt: TGCGCCAGCAGCCAAGATTCGGGACCGAGGGAAAAACTGTTTTTT

j_gene: TRBJ2-1
len: 12
v_gene: TRBV7-9
abundance: many
d_gene: -
CDR3aa: CASSLDPGEQFF
CDR3nt: TGTGCCAGCAGCCTGGACCCGGGAGAGCAGTTCTTC

j_gene: TRBJ2-5
len: 13
v_gene: TRBV7-9
abundance: many
d_gene: -
CDR3aa: CASSLKVSVTQYF
CDR3nt: TGTGCCAGCAGCTTAAAAGTTTCGGTGACCCAGTACTTC

j_gene: TRBJ2-3
len: 16
v_gene: TRBV7-3
abundance: few
d_gene: -
CDR3aa: CASSLRGGGPGDTQYF
CDR3nt: TGTGCCAGCAGCTTAAGGGGAGGCGGCCCCGGGGATACGCAGTATTTT

j_gene: TRBJ2-1
len: 13
v_gene: TRBV19
abundance: many
d_gene: -
CDR3aa: CASTNGFYNEQFF
CDR3nt: TGTGCCAGTACAAACGGATTTTACAATGAGCAGTTCTTC

j_gene: TRBJ2-3
len: 14
v_gene: TRBV29-1
abundance: many
d_gene: -
CDR3aa: CSVETGLGGNTQYF
CDR3nt: TGCAGCGTTGAAACCGGATTAGGGGGAAATACGCAGTATTTT

j_gene: TRBJ2-1
len: 16
v_gene: TRBV7-9
abundance: many
d_gene: TRBD1
CDR3aa: CASSFKPGQGVNEQFF
CDR3nt: TGTGCCAGCAGCTTTAAACCGGGACAGGGTGTCAATGAGCAGTTCTTC

j_gene: TRBJ2-7
len: 21
v_gene: TRBV3-1
abundance: many
d_gene: TRBD2
CDR3aa: CASSHRRRTSGREWSSYEQYF
CDR3nt: TGTGCCAGCAGCCATCGTCGTCGGACTAGCGGGAGGGAATGGAGCTCCTACGAGCAGTACTTC

j_gene: TRBJ1-1
len: 12
v_gene: TRBV28
abundance: many
d_gene: -
CDR3aa: CASSRSRGRAFF
CDR3nt: TGTGCCAGCAGTCGGAGCCGGGGGCGAGCTTTCTTT

j_gene: TRBJ2-5
len: 17
v_gene: TRBV11-2
abundance: many
d_gene: TRBD2
CDR3aa: CASSLDLREGHWETQYF
CDR3nt: TGTGCCAGCAGCTTAGATTTGCGGGAGGGCCACTGGGAGACCCAGTACTTC

j_gene: TRBJ2-2
len: 17
v_gene: TRBV4-3
abundance: many
d_gene: -
CDR3aa: CASSQGYAGKATGELFF
CDR3nt: TGCGCCAGCAGCCAAGGATACGCAGGGAAAGCCACCGGGGAGCTGTTTTTT

j_gene: TRBJ2-3
len: 18
v_gene: TRBV20-1
abundance: many
d_gene: -
CDR3aa: CSARDERSTIWGTDTQYF
CDR3nt: TGCAGTGCTAGGGATGAGCGGTCCACGATTTGGGGCACAGATACGCAGTATTTT

j_gene: TRBJ1-3
len: 16
v_gene: TRBV12-3/TRBV12-4
abundance: many
d_gene: -
CDR3aa: CASSLAQGISGNTIYF
CDR3nt: TGTGCCAGCAGTTTAGCACAGGGCATCTCTGGAAACACCATATATTTT

j_gene: TRBJ2-2
len: 13
v_gene: TRBV12-3/TRBV12-4
abundance: -
d_gene: TRBD2
CDR3aa: CDSSFGRAGELVF
CDR3nt: TGTGACAGCAGTTTCGGGAGGGCCGGGGAGCTGGTTTTT

j_gene: TRBJ2-1
len: 15
v_gene: TRBV4-1
abundance: few
d_gene: TRBD1
CDR3aa: CASSQVGDRDNEQFF
CDR3nt: TGCGCCAGCAGCCAAGTTGGAGACAGGGACAATGAGCAGTTCTTC

j_gene: TRBJ2-5
len: 11
v_gene: TRBV7-8
abundance: many
d_gene: -
CDR3aa: CASRTGQTQYF
CDR3nt: TGTGCCAGCCGGACGGGTCAGACCCAGTACTTC

j_gene: TRBJ2-1
len: 18
v_gene: TRBV11-2
abundance: -
d_gene: TRBD2
CDR3aa: CASSLPPGWGLENNEQFF
CDR3nt: TGTGCCAGCAGCTTACCACCCGGATGGGGACTAGAAAACAATGAGCAGTTCTTC

j_gene: TRBJ2-3
len: 18
v_gene: TRBV6-2/TRBV6-3
abundance: -
d_gene: TRBD2
CDR3aa: CASSYSPGTSGHTDTQYF
CDR3nt: TGTGCCAGCAGTTACTCGCCCGGGACTAGCGGACACACAGATACGCAGTATTTT

j_gene: TRBJ2-7
len: 16
v_gene: TRBV7-9
abundance: many
d_gene: -
CDR3aa: CASSRLGTGTSYEQYF
CDR3nt: TGTGCCAGCAGCCGCTTAGGCACTGGGACCTCCTACGAGCAGTACTTC

j_gene: TRBJ1-4
len: 19
v_gene: TRBV2
abundance: -
d_gene: TRBD1
CDR3aa: CASSEAPSMTGGPNEKLFF
CDR3nt: TGTGCCAGCAGTGAAGCGCCCTCTATGACAGGGGGGCCTAATGAAAAACTGTTTTTT

j_gene: TRBJ1-5
len: 15
v_gene: TRBV6-1
abundance: many
d_gene: TRBD1
CDR3aa: CASSPSRGSNQPQHF
CDR3nt: TGTGCCAGCAGTCCCTCCAGGGGGAGCAATCAGCCCCAGCATTTT

j_gene: TRBJ2-7
len: 15
v_gene: TRBV12-3/TRBV12-4
abundance: many
d_gene: TRBD2
CDR3aa: CASSPGLAGPYEQYF
CDR3nt: TGTGCCAGCAGCCCCGGACTAGCGGGACCCTACGAGCAGTACTTC

j_gene: TRBJ2-2
len: 13
v_gene: TRBV28
abundance: many
d_gene: -
CDR3aa: CASSIRGTGELFF
CDR3nt: TGTGCCAGCAGTATACGAGGGACCGGGGAGCTGTTTTTT

j_gene: TRBJ2-7
len: 11
v_gene: TRBV27
abundance: many
d_gene: -
CDR3aa: CASSPGREQYF
CDR3nt: TGTGCCAGCAGTCCCGGACGCGAGCAGTACTTC

j_gene: TRBJ2-3
len: 16
v_gene: TRBV20-1
abundance: many
d_gene: -
CDR3aa: CSASEGVLFSTDTQYF
CDR3nt: TGCAGTGCTAGCGAAGGAGTCCTGTTTAGCACAGATACGCAGTATTTT

j_gene: TRBJ2-3
len: 15
v_gene: TRBV24-1
abundance: many
d_gene: -
CDR3aa: CATSDLFGNTDTQYF
CDR3nt: TGTGCCACCAGTGATCTCTTTGGAAACACAGATACGCAGTATTTT

j_gene: TRBJ2-7
len: 14
v_gene: TRBV7-2
abundance: many
d_gene: -
CDR3aa: CASSLVASPYEQYF
CDR3nt: TGTGCCAGCAGCTTAGTTGCCAGTCCCTACGAGCAGTACTTC

j_gene: TRBJ2-5
len: 15
v_gene: TRBV10-2
abundance: many
d_gene: TRBD1
CDR3aa: CASRVWTGDKETQYF
CDR3nt: TGCGCCAGCAGGGTTTGGACAGGAGATAAAGAGACCCAGTACTTC

j_gene: TRBJ2-6
len: 15
v_gene: TRBV24-1
abundance: -
d_gene: -
CDR3aa: CATSDRRSGANVLTF
CDR3nt: TGTGCCACCAGTGATAGGAGATCTGGGGCCAACGTCCTGACTTTC

j_gene: TRBJ2-1
len: 14
v_gene: TRBV12-5
abundance: many
d_gene: -
CDR3aa: CASGSADVLNEQFF
CDR3nt: TGTGCTAGTGGTTCGGCCGACGTTCTCAATGAGCAGTTCTTC

j_gene: TRBJ2-7
len: 15
v_gene: TRBV20-1
abundance: many
d_gene: TRBD2
CDR3aa: CSAESPGGRIYEQYF
CDR3nt: TGCAGTGCCGAATCCCCTGGCGGGAGAATATACGAGCAGTACTTC

j_gene: TRBJ2-7
len: 14
v_gene: TRBV5-6
abundance: many
d_gene: -
CDR3aa: CASSLAVIGYEQYF
CDR3nt: TGTGCCAGCAGCTTGGCCGTGATCGGTTACGAGCAGTACTTC

j_gene: TRBJ2-7
len: 13
v_gene: TRBV29-1
abundance: -
d_gene: -
CDR3aa: CSVEGGELYEQHF
CDR3nt: TGCAGCGTTGAAGGGGGAGAGCTCTACGAGCAGCACTTC

j_gene: TRBJ1-2
len: 16
v_gene: TRBV27
abundance: many
d_gene: TRBD1
CDR3aa: CASSLGTGSSYYGYTF
CDR3nt: TGTGCCAGCAGTTTAGGGACAGGGTCTTCCTACTATGGCTACACCTTC

j_gene: TRBJ2-3
len: 15
v_gene: TRBV6-2/TRBV6-3
abundance: many
d_gene: -
CDR3aa: CASSHYNDFPGTQYF
CDR3nt: TGTGCCAGCAGTCACTATAACGATTTCCCCGGTACGCAGTATTTT

j_gene: TRBJ2-3
len: 16
v_gene: TRBV10-3
abundance: many
d_gene: -
CDR3aa: CAISEAGRGVEDTQYF
CDR3nt: TGTGCCATCAGTGAGGCGGGCAGGGGGGTTGAAGATACGCAGTATTTT

j_gene: TRBJ2-7
len: 13
v_gene: TRBV10-3
abundance: many
d_gene: -
CDR3aa: CAINPGYSYEQYF
CDR3nt: TGTGCCATCAATCCGGGGTACTCCTACGAGCAGTACTTC

j_gene: TRBJ2-5
len: 18
v_gene: TRBV6-2/TRBV6-3
abundance: many
d_gene: TRBD2
CDR3aa: CASSYSISSGAKEETQYF
CDR3nt: TGTGCCAGCAGTTACTCGATCTCTAGCGGGGCCAAGGAAGAGACCCAGTACTTC

j_gene: TRBJ2-7
len: 14
v_gene: TRBV12-3/TRBV12-4
abundance: many
d_gene: TRBD2
CDR3aa: CASRPLAGAYEQYF
CDR3nt: TGTGCCAGCAGGCCCCTAGCGGGAGCCTACGAGCAGTACTTC

j_gene: TRBJ2-7
len: 16
v_gene: TRBV5-1
abundance: many
d_gene: -
CDR3aa: CASRGPGRTSSYEQYF
CDR3nt: TGCGCCAGCAGAGGACCGGGACGTACGAGCTCCTACGAGCAGTACTTC

j_gene: TRBJ1-4
len: 14
v_gene: TRBV6-1
abundance: many
d_gene: TRBD1
CDR3aa: CASSRTGGDEKLFF
CDR3nt: TGTGCCAGCAGCCGGACAGGGGGCGATGAAAAACTGTTTTTT

j_gene: TRBJ1-1
len: 12
v_gene: TRBV5-1
abundance: -
d_gene: TRBD1
CDR3aa: CASSFGTGEAFF
CDR3nt: TGCGCCAGCAGCTTTGGGACAGGGGAAGCTTTCTTT